The rows below give T cell receptor beta chains drawn from one sample of a study of chemoradiotherapy in HPV16-positive cancers. Using immunoSEQ multiplex PCR, the repertoire was profiled, and TCRdb retains in-frame clones only, with some absent. The sample has 14,000 or so clones; around 90% are singletons. Specimen: tumor tissue, collected from a patient who underwent chemoradiotherapy. These receptors were collected from a human donor with HPV-associated anogenital cancer. CDR3s include the opening cysteine and the closing phenylalanine or tryptophan. Each record gives: clone size, D gene, J gene, V gene, CDR3 protein, CDR3 DNA. The D gene is left open where the match is weak. Clone size is not always given. Where it is, it says once, few, many or a class for expanded clones.

abundance: once; d_gene: TRBD2; j_gene: TRBJ2-7; v_gene: TRBV7-9; CDR3aa: CASSLSGLAFEQYF; CDR3nt: TGTGCCAGCAGCCTCTCGGGACTAGCGTTCGAGCAGTACTTC
abundance: .; d_gene: .; j_gene: TRBJ1-1; v_gene: TRBV19; CDR3aa: CASSEGRAFF; CDR3nt: TGTGCCAGTAGTGAAGGTAGGGCTTTCTTT
abundance: .; d_gene: .; j_gene: TRBJ2-7; v_gene: TRBV9; CDR3aa: CASSPGLQSYEQYF; CDR3nt: TGTGCCAGCAGCCCGGGACTGCAGTCCTACGAGCAGTACTTC
abundance: .; d_gene: .; j_gene: TRBJ2-3; v_gene: TRBV5-1; CDR3aa: CASSLVGLHGMDTQYF; CDR3nt: TGCGCCAGCAGCTTGGTCGGGCTCCACGGGATGGATACGCAGTATTTT
abundance: once; d_gene: .; j_gene: TRBJ2-5; v_gene: TRBV4-3; CDR3aa: CASSQDIVRETQYF; CDR3nt: TGCGCCAGCAGCCAAGACATCGTTAGGGAGACCCAGTACTTC
abundance: .; d_gene: .; j_gene: TRBJ2-3; v_gene: TRBV4-1; CDR3aa: CASSQVPMADTQYF; CDR3nt: TGCGCCAGCAGCCAAGTTCCAATGGCAGATACGCAGTATTTT
abundance: few; d_gene: .; j_gene: TRBJ2-7; v_gene: TRBV7-9; CDR3aa: CASSLGGVSEQYF; CDR3nt: TGTGCCAGCAGCTTAGGTGGCGTCTCCGAGCAGTACTTC
abundance: .; d_gene: .; j_gene: TRBJ1-2; v_gene: TRBV19; CDR3aa: CASSMIQGYGYTF; CDR3nt: TGTGCCAGTAGTATGATACAGGGATATGGCTACACCTTC
abundance: .; d_gene: .; j_gene: TRBJ1-4; v_gene: TRBV18; CDR3aa: CASSPGTLGGGEKLFF; CDR3nt: TGTGCCAGCTCACCAGGGACCCTGGGAGGAGGTGAAAAACTGTTTTTT
abundance: .; d_gene: .; j_gene: TRBJ2-5; v_gene: TRBV30; CDR3aa: CAWSVRSSWGETQYF; CDR3nt: TGTGCCTGGAGTGTACGGTCTAGCTGGGGAGAGACCCAGTACTTC
abundance: .; d_gene: .; j_gene: TRBJ1-1; v_gene: TRBV6-5; CDR3aa: CASSLGQNTEAFF; CDR3nt: TGTGCCAGCAGCCTGGGACAGAACACTGAAGCTTTCTTT
abundance: .; d_gene: TRBD2; j_gene: TRBJ2-7; v_gene: TRBV11-3; CDR3aa: CASSAGLAGVYEQYF; CDR3nt: TGTGCCAGCAGCGCCGGACTAGCGGGGGTATACGAGCAGTACTTC
abundance: .; d_gene: TRBD1; j_gene: TRBJ1-2; v_gene: TRBV30; CDR3aa: CVWSGDRVSYYGYTF; CDR3nt: TGTGTCTGGAGTGGCGACAGGGTCTCTTACTATGGCTACACCTTC
abundance: once; d_gene: .; j_gene: TRBJ1-2; v_gene: TRBV10-2; CDR3aa: CASRRDAYGYTF; CDR3nt: TGCGCCAGCCGTCGGGACGCCTATGGCTACACCTTC
abundance: .; d_gene: .; j_gene: TRBJ2-1; v_gene: TRBV6-4; CDR3aa: CASSVEGGNEQFF; CDR3nt: TGTGCCAGCAGTGTGGAAGGAGGCAATGAGCAGTTCTTC
abundance: .; d_gene: .; j_gene: TRBJ1-2; v_gene: TRBV20-1; CDR3aa: CSARDRDRNTF; CDR3nt: TGCAGTGCTAGAGATCGGGACCGGAATACCTTC
abundance: .; d_gene: .; j_gene: TRBJ2-7; v_gene: TRBV5-1; CDR3aa: CASSKMKGVDYEQYF; CDR3nt: TGCGCCAGCAGCAAGATGAAAGGAGTCGACTACGAGCAGTACTTC
abundance: .; d_gene: TRBD1; j_gene: TRBJ2-7; v_gene: TRBV27; CDR3aa: CASSLLPQGAKYEQYF; CDR3nt: TGTGCCAGCAGTTTGCTCCCGCAGGGGGCGAAGTACGAGCAGTACTTC
abundance: .; d_gene: .; j_gene: TRBJ1-1; v_gene: TRBV4-2; CDR3aa: CASSQGHSGDTEAFF; CDR3nt: TGTGCCAGCAGCCAAGGCCACAGCGGGGACACTGAAGCTTTCTTT
abundance: .; d_gene: .; j_gene: TRBJ2-2; v_gene: TRBV6-1; CDR3aa: CASSEIPGAGELFF; CDR3nt: TGTGCCAGCAGTGAGATCCCAGGGGCCGGGGAGCTGTTTTTT
abundance: .; d_gene: TRBD1; j_gene: TRBJ1-4; v_gene: TRBV2; CDR3aa: CASIDSPGTGGEKLFF; CDR3nt: TGTGCCAGCATCGATAGCCCCGGGACAGGGGGTGAAAAACTGTTTTTT
abundance: once; d_gene: .; j_gene: TRBJ2-5; v_gene: TRBV5-4; CDR3aa: CASSLGTVPGRETQYF; CDR3nt: TGTGCCAGCAGCTTGGGGACGGTTCCGGGAAGAGAGACCCAGTACTTC
abundance: .; d_gene: .; j_gene: TRBJ1-2; v_gene: TRBV11-3; CDR3aa: CASSLAGFGYGYTF; CDR3nt: TGTGCCAGCAGCTTAGCAGGGTTCGGCTATGGCTACACCTTC
abundance: .; d_gene: .; j_gene: TRBJ1-1; v_gene: TRBV28; CDR3aa: CASSLGGLLSTEAFF; CDR3nt: TGTGCCAGCAGTTTAGGGGGCCTGCTCTCCACTGAAGCTTTCTTT
abundance: .; d_gene: .; j_gene: TRBJ2-7; v_gene: TRBV18; CDR3aa: CASSRPQSEQYF; CDR3nt: TGTGCCAGCTCACGTCCGCAGTCCGAGCAGTACTTC